Following are 23 T cell receptor beta chains from one sample sequenced in a study of OX40 agonist ivuxolimab in advanced cancers. The table came from immunoSEQ multiplex PCR; TCRdb's copy has only in-frame clones and leaves some out. The table has around 70,000 clones, about 89% seen once. The source was CD4+ or CD8+ T cells sorted from blood, collected in a trial of the OX40 agonist ivuxolimab. The receptors derive from an adult with an advanced solid tumor such as melanoma, head and neck, liver or kidney cancer.

The chain links TRBV28 to TRBJ2-1; no reliable D call. The V end lost 3 bases, the J end lost 6 bases, and 9 bases lay between the germline ends. Germline assignment: CDR1 MDHEN and CDR2 SYDVKM. This CDR3 has 13 amino acids. CDR3 sequence (DNA): TGTGCCAGCAGTTTTCGGCCGGCCAATGAGCAGTTCTTC. Its protein is CASSFRPANEQFF.

As DNA, the CDR3 is TGCGCCAGCAGCCAAGATCCCGGAGGGGAGGGCGGTCAGCCCCAGCATTTT. Its translation: CASSQDPGGEGGQPQHF. The chain joins TRBV4-3 to TRBJ1-5, with D possibly matching TRBD1 (5 bases). The CDR3 totals 17 residues. Germline V gives CDR1 LGHNA, CDR2 YSLEER. The V end lost 0 bases, the J end lost 6 bases, and 18 bases lay between the germline ends.

A single count supports this clone. V gene TRBV29-1 combines with J gene TRBJ2-5, with 11 bases matching TRBD1. Germline V gene sequence: CDR1 SQVTM, CDR2 ANQGSEA. CDR3 length equals 14 residues. Germline trimming cut 3 bases from V and 5 bases from J; bases unmatched to any gene: 5. DNA of the CDR3: TGCAGCGTTGACGGGACAGGGGGATTGGAGACCCAGTACTTC. It yields the protein CSVDGTGGLETQYF.

The chain employs TRBV4-3 and TRBJ2-7; D gene uncertain. The V and J ends lost 0 bases and 3 bases respectively, with 9 bases between them. The CDR3 extends over 14 amino acids. The germline gives CDR1 LGHNA, CDR2 YSLEER. CDR3 bases: TGCGCCAGCAGCCAAGAAAAGCCGTACTACGAGCAGTACTTC. Translating gives CASSQEKPYYEQYF.

This chain links TRBV5-4 with TRBJ1-4, with 8 bases aligning to TRBD1. Looked up from germline, CDR1 is SGHNT and CDR2 is YYREEE (reference sequence). This CDR3 region has 14 residues. The trim removed 4 bases at V and 8 bases at J, leaving 7 bases unmatched. The CDR3 coding sequence is TGTGCCAGCAGCATACAGGGGGGAAGAGAAAAACTGTTTTTT. Amino acids: CASSIQGGREKLFF.

Details on this clone: The junction departs from the called germline gene at one end, perhaps through a read error. The chain carries TRBV7-7 and TRBJ2-5; D call uncertain. The germline V gene encodes CDR1 SSHAT and CDR2 FNYEAQ (reference sequence). The CDR3 is made up of 13 amino acids. The CDR3 protein is CASSLEEWQAQYF. The CDR3 DNA sequence: TGTGCTAGCAGCTTAGAAGAGTGGCAGGCCCAGTACTTC.

The chain has TRBV7-8 and TRBJ2-1; the match to TRBD2 covers 8 bases. V shed 8 bases and J 0 bases; nucleotides not matched to a gene: 12. The CDR3 runs to 17 residues. Germline V gene data show CDR1 as SGHVS and CDR2 as FQNEAQ. The CDR3 reads CASLLAVTSSSYNEQFF. As DNA, the CDR3 is TGTGCCAGCTTACTAGCGGTGACCTCAAGCTCCTACAATGAGCAGTTCTTC.

The chain is built from TRBV19 and TRBJ1-5; D is perhaps TRBD1 (5 bases). The CDR3 has 16 residues. Germline values: CDR1 LNHDA, CDR2 SQIVND (reference sequence). Trimming removed 3 bases from V and 4 bases from J, with 16 bases in between. The CDR3 bases are TGTGCCAGTAGTATCGGGACGAGGGCCCTTAATCAGCCCCAGCATTTT. Translated, it gives CASSIGTRALNQPQHF.

V is TRBV4-1 and J is TRBJ1-1; possible D gene TRBD1, 6 bases. V lost 6 bases and J lost 4, with 18 bases in between. Germline CDR1 MGHRA, CDR2 YSYEKL. CDR3 length equals 15 residues. The CDR3 DNA sequence: TGCGCCAGCAGAGTAGTGGACAGAGTCATCACTGAAGCTTTCTTT. It codes for CASRVVDRVITEAFF.

This CDR3 is CASSVRGLAVYNEQFF. The CDR3 DNA follows: TGTGCCAGCAGTGTGCGGGGACTAGCGGTTTACAATGAGCAGTTCTTC. V and J are TRBV6-4 and TRBJ2-1, with TRBD2 identical over 11 bases. Trimming took 4 bases from V and 4 from J; bases not matched to a gene: 6. The germline gives CDR1 MRHNA, CDR2 SNTAGT. This CDR3 comprises 16 residues.

This clone was recorded a few times. This chain connects TRBV11-2 to TRBJ1-3; unclear D gene. Germline values: CDR1 SGHAT, CDR2 FQNNGV. V dropped 1 base and J dropped 8 bases, with 12 bases sitting between them. The CDR3 has 14 amino acids. CDR3: CASSLVSGADTIYF. In nucleotides, the CDR3 is TGTGCCAGCAGCTTAGTATCAGGCGCAGACACCATATATTTT. Full variable domain (outside the CDR3, taken from reference TRBV11-2 and TRBJ1-3): EAGVAQSPRYKIIEKRQSVAFWCNPISGHATLYWYQQILGQGPKLLIQFQNNGVVDDSQLPKDRFSAERLKGVDSTLKIQPAKLEDSAVYLCASSLVSGADTIYFGEGSWLTVV.

The V call is TRBV28, the J call TRBJ1-1; D perhaps matches TRBD1 (5 bases). Trimming left V 5 bases short and J 1 base short, with 26 bases between. Germline V lookup: CDR1 MDHEN, CDR2 SYDVKM. The CDR3 consists of 19 residues. The CDR3 DNA reads TGTGCCAGCAGTCTCATTGGGGACCAAACCAGATCATCGAACACTGAAGCTTTCTTT. Protein: CASSLIGDQTRSSNTEAFF.

Only one count was recorded for this clone. V usage is TRBV4-1 and J usage is TRBJ2-5, with 13 bases matching TRBD2. The V gene end was trimmed by 3 bases and the J gene end by 3 bases; junction bases not matched to a gene: 7. Germline assignment: CDR1 MGHRA and CDR2 YSYEKL. The CDR3 totals 17 residues. For the CDR3, the DNA is TGCGCCAGCAGCCAGGGACTAGCGGGGTCGGCAAAAGAGACCCAGTACTTC. It yields the protein CASSQGLAGSAKETQYF.

This clone was seen only once. The chain has TRBV19 and TRBJ2-4, with no clear D. Germline V gene sequence: CDR1 LNHDA, CDR2 SQIVND (reference sequence). This CDR3 spans 17 amino acids. Trimming took off 3 bases at V and 0 bases at J, with 15 bases between the two ends. In nucleotides, the CDR3 is TGTGCCAGTAGTATTTGGCCGAGAACCTTAGCCAAAAACATTCAGTACTTC. It translates to CASSIWPRTLAKNIQYF.

The V and J genes are TRBV27 and TRBJ1-1; TRBD1 matches at 8 bases. V dropped 5 bases and J dropped 0; count of bases not matched to a gene: 5. Germline V gene lookup returns CDR1 MNHEY and CDR2 SMNVEV (reference sequence). This CDR3 region has 15 residues. CDR3 nucleotides: TGTGCCAGCAGTGGCAGACAGGGGATGAACACTGAAGCTTTCTTT. This codes for CASSGRQGMNTEAFF.

The chain joins TRBV7-2 to TRBJ1-1; D perhaps matches TRBD1 (5 bases). The V and J ends lost 7 bases and 1 base respectively, with 16 bases between them. Germline V gives CDR1 SGHTA, CDR2 FQGNSA. The CDR3 is made up of 15 amino acids. CDR3 loop: CASTLRARENTEAFF. In DNA form, the CDR3 reads TGTGCCAGCACCCTGAGGGCCAGGGAGAACACTGAAGCTTTCTTT.

This chain joins TRBV28 and TRBJ1-3; D might be TRBD1 (6 bases). Trimming stripped 5 bases from V and 7 bases from J, with 12 bases between. From germline, CDR1 is MDHEN and CDR2 SYDVKM. The CDR3 is made up of 13 amino acids. CDR3 sequence: CASSQTGWNTIYF. The CDR3, as DNA: TGTGCCAGCAGTCAGACAGGCTGGAACACCATATATTTT.

The rearrangement joins TRBV11-2 to TRBJ1-1, with unresolved D. V was clipped by 5 bases and J by 0 bases, with 7 bases between them. Germline CDR1 reads SGHAT; CDR2 reads FQNNGV. CDR3 size: 13 residues. The CDR3 bases are TGTGCCAGCAGCAGGACGATGAACACTGAAGCTTTCTTT. It translates to CASSRTMNTEAFF.

The gene calls are TRBV11-3 and TRBJ2-2, with 13 bases fitting TRBD2. CDR3 length: 15 residues. V shed 5 bases, J shed 8 bases, and the junction held 5 bases outside the gene matches. The germline V gene has CDR1 SGHNT and CDR2 YENEEA. The CDR3 loop is CASSPPTSGRGELFF. CDR3 in DNA: TGTGCCAGCAGCCCACCGACTAGCGGGAGGGGGGAGCTGTTTTTT.

The chain links TRBV19 to TRBJ1-5, with TRBD1 identical over 7 bases. Germline V gene lookup returns CDR1 LNHDA and CDR2 SQIVND (reference sequence). The J segment lost 6 bases and the V segment lost 5 bases, leaving 7 bases of the junction unmatched. The CDR3 has 14 amino acids. CDR3 in amino acids: CASSFRQGGQPQHF. DNA of the CDR3: TGTGCCAGTAGTTTTCGACAGGGAGGTCAGCCCCAGCATTTT. Complete variable domain (other parts from reference TRBV19 and TRBJ1-5): DGGITQSPKYLFRKEGQNVTLSCEQNLNHDAMYWYRQDPGQGLRLIYYSQIVNDFQKGDIAEGYSVSREKKESFPLTVTSAQKNPTAFYLCASSFRQGGQPQHFGDGTRLSIL.

The rearrangement uses TRBV5-1 and TRBJ2-7, with D perhaps TRBD2 (6 bases). CDR3 size: 14 residues. The V and J ends lost 0 bases and 3 bases respectively, with 10 bases between them. Germline V gives CDR1 SGHRS, CDR2 YFSETQ. CDR3 loop: CASSLEAGGYEQYF. The CDR3 DNA follows: TGCGCCAGCAGCTTGGAAGCGGGTGGCTACGAGCAGTACTTC.

V usage is TRBV27 and J usage is TRBJ1-5; no firm D call. The V end lost 3 bases, the J end lost 5 bases, and 11 bases lay between the germline ends. The CDR3 length is 14 residues. Germline lookup yields CDR1 MNHEY and CDR2 SMNVEV (reference sequence). Here the CDR3 reads CASSFFGADQPQHF. The DNA of the CDR3 is TGTGCCAGCAGTTTTTTCGGAGCGGATCAGCCCCAGCATTTT.

CDR3 sequence (DNA): TGTGCCAGCAGCCAAGGGCTAGGCGCTTCCATTGAGCAGTTCTTC. Encoded protein: CASSQGLGASIEQFF. The chain couples TRBV14 to TRBJ2-1; D not resolved. Trimming removed 1 base from V and 9 bases from J, with 16 bases in between. This CDR3 comprises 15 residues. In germline, CDR1 is SGHDN, CDR2 FVKESK.